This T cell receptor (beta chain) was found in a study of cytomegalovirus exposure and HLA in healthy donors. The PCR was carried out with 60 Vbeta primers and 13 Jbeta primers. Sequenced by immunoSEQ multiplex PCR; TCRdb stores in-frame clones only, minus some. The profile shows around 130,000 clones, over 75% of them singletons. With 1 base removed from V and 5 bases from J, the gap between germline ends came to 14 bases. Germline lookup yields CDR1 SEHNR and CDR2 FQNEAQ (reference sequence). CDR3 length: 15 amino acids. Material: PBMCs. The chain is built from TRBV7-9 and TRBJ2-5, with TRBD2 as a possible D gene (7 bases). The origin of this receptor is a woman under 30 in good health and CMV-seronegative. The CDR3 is CASSLVGGLGETQYF. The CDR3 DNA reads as TGTGCCAGCAGCTTAGTGGGGGGGCTAGGGGAGACCCAGTACTTC.